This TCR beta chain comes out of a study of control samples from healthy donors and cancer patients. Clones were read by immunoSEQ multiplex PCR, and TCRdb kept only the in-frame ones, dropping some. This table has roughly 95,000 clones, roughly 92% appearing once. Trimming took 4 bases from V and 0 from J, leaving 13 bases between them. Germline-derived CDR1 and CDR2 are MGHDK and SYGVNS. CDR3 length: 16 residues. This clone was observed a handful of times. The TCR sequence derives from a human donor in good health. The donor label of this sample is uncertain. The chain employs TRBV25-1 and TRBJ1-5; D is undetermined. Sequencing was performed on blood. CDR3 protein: CASSGRYSDSNQPQHF. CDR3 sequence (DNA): TGTGCCAGCAGTGGTCGATACAGTGATAGCAATCAGCCCCAGCATTTT.